This is a list of T cell receptor beta chains from one sample in a study of blood T cell repertoires in COVID-19. Clones were sequenced by immunoSEQ multiplex PCR, and TCRdb holds only the in-frame ones, with some missing. The table has more than 95,000 clones, approximately 89% seen once. The sample comprised peripheral blood. These receptors were obtained from a woman aged 80 or over with COVID-19, enrolled during active disease. CDR3s leave out the opening cysteine and the closing phenylalanine or tryptophan.

V gene: TRBV4-1
CDR3 protein: ASSQGRALF

V gene: TRBV6-5
CDR3 protein: ASRDRGKSTGELF

V gene: TRBV9
CDR3 protein: ASTPGGTSGRANQETQY

V gene: TRBV2
CDR3 protein: ASSVSAGQGETQY

V gene: TRBV5-1
CDR3 protein: ASSLGITGDTDTQY

V gene: TRBV5-1
CDR3 protein: ASSSGQKEAQY

V gene: TRBV19
CDR3 protein: ASTVQDRNTGELF

V gene: TRBV28
CDR3 protein: ASIPGIAGGSYEQY

V gene: TRBV5-1
CDR3 protein: ASSFGLAGDEQF

V gene: TRBV5-4
CDR3 protein: ASSPQRGGGGYT

V gene: TRBV4-3
CDR3 protein: ASSQEVRGLSTNEKLF

V gene: TRBV25-1
CDR3 protein: ASSLGGEETQY

V gene: TRBV12-3/TRBV12-4
CDR3 protein: ASSSRGNSPLH

V gene: TRBV6-5
CDR3 protein: ATIRDSSTDTQY

V gene: TRBV7-3
CDR3 protein: ASSLDIAGGNTGELF

V gene: TRBV23-1
CDR3 protein: ASTRQGRVEAKNIQY

V gene: TRBV19
CDR3 protein: ASRLKTGQAF

V gene: TRBV15
CDR3 protein: ATSSLLGAGGRETQY

V gene: TRBV4-2
CDR3 protein: ASSQDLAEAGNEQF

V gene: TRBV19
CDR3 protein: ASSIRRGRADEQF

V gene: TRBV5-1
CDR3 protein: ASSYGQDNSPLH

V gene: TRBV11-3
CDR3 protein: ASGTSGHNEQF

V gene: TRBV21-1
CDR3 protein: ASSNPGGGRNEQY

V gene: TRBV24-1
CDR3 protein: ATSDFRGHYEQF

V gene: TRBV6-2/TRBV6-3
CDR3 protein: ASSFRVAGANVLT

V gene: TRBV28
CDR3 protein: ASSLLGGDVYGYT

V gene: TRBV28
CDR3 protein: ASTAQQGRTSPLH

V gene: TRBV5-3
CDR3 protein: ARNSAVYSPLH

V gene: TRBV11-2
CDR3 protein: ASSPSGNTIY

V gene: TRBV6-5
CDR3 protein: ASSYAVGVDSYEQY

V gene: TRBV6-5
CDR3 protein: ASRKGQGFSGELF

V gene: TRBV25-1
CDR3 protein: ASSRGDGYT

V gene: TRBV4-2
CDR3 protein: ASSQVLGDEQY

V gene: TRBV6-5
CDR3 protein: ASKRDRVIAEQY

V gene: TRBV27
CDR3 protein: ASSTQDRWDTQY

V gene: TRBV28
CDR3 protein: ASSLPSQLNYGYT

V gene: TRBV7-9
CDR3 protein: ASSLLAKDTGELF

V gene: TRBV5-1
CDR3 protein: ASSIGGTDYNEQF

V gene: TRBV18
CDR3 protein: ASSPQQVYGYT

V gene: TRBV9
CDR3 protein: ASSFSGTSSLGDEQF

V gene: TRBV5-4
CDR3 protein: ASSLYGLGGEQF

V gene: TRBV2
CDR3 protein: ASRVSRSTNEKLF

V gene: TRBV7-9
CDR3 protein: ASSPNQNTEAF

V gene: TRBV7-2
CDR3 protein: ASSLFAGNTEAF

V gene: TRBV28
CDR3 protein: ATGYAGTRPYEQY